A selection of T cell receptor beta chains follows, all from one sample in a study of radiation and T cells in renal cell carcinoma. Only in-frame clones appear in the TCRdb table, and some are missing; sequencing was by immunoSEQ multiplex PCR. The sample consists of just over 95,000 clones, 86% of them appearing once. The sequencing here drew on blood, taken from a patient whose treatment included radiotherapy and nephrectomy. The receptors were gathered from a man aged 50-60 years with renal cell carcinoma. CDR3s include the opening cysteine and the closing phenylalanine or tryptophan. A D gene is named only where the DNA matches it firmly. Rows give clone size only sometimes, using once, few, many, or a class for an expanded clone.

TRBJ1-1 | NA | NA | 14 | TRBV7-9 | TGTGCCAGCAGCTTAGCTCTCGGGAATCCTGAAGCTTTCTTT | CASSLALGNPEAFF
TRBJ2-7 | once | NA | 12 | TRBV6-6 | TGTGCCAGCAGTTACTCGAGGGGCGAGCAGTACTTC | CASSYSRGEQYF
TRBJ2-3 | NA | NA | 12 | TRBV2 | TGTGCCAGCAAAGGGCGGACAGATACGCAGTATTTT | CASKGRTDTQYF
TRBJ1-1 | NA | NA | 15 | TRBV11-2 | TGTGCCAGCAGCTTCACAGGGAATCCCGGGACTGAAGCTTTCTTT | CASSFTGNPGTEAFF
TRBJ2-3 | NA | NA | 14 | TRBV5-1 | TGCGCCAGCAGCGAACGAGGGGGTACAGATACGCAGTATTTT | CASSERGGTDTQYF
TRBJ1-2 | NA | TRBD1 | 15 | TRBV18 | TGTGCCAGCTCACCTGGACAGGGCCCTAACTATGGCTACACCTTC | CASSPGQGPNYGYTF
TRBJ1-5 | NA | TRBD1 | 16 | TRBV6-1 | TGTGCCAGCAGTGAACCGGGACAGGCTAGCAATCAGCCCCAGCATTTT | CASSEPGQASNQPQHF
TRBJ1-4 | NA | TRBD1 | 15 | TRBV6-5 | TGTGCCAGCAGTTGGGCGGGACAGGGTAATGAAAAACTGTTTTTT | CASSWAGQGNEKLFF
TRBJ1-6 | NA | NA | 16 | TRBV7-3 | TGTGCCAGCAGCTTACACAGTGCGGGAGGGGGATCACCCCTCCACTTT | CASSLHSAGGGSPLHF
TRBJ1-2 | NA | NA | 14 | TRBV6-5 | TGTGCCAGCAGTTACTCGAGGGCAGGGCATGGCTACACCTTC | CASSYSRAGHGYTF
TRBJ1-2 | NA | NA | 14 | TRBV28 | TGTGCCAGCAGTTTGACAGTAGGTGGCTATGGCTACACCTTC | CASSLTVGGYGYTF
TRBJ2-1 | NA | NA | 15 | TRBV6-1 | TGTGCCAGCAGTGAAGCGGGGGGGCCTTGGGATGAGCAGTTCTTC | CASSEAGGPWDEQFF
TRBJ2-5 | NA | NA | 14 | TRBV7-3 | TGTGCCAGCAGCACCACAGGAGGCCAAGAGACCCAGTACTTC | CASSTTGGQETQYF
TRBJ1-5 | NA | TRBD1 | 15 | TRBV6-1 | TGTGCCAGCAGTAGATCGGGACAGTTCAATCAGCCCCAGCATTTT | CASSRSGQFNQPQHF
TRBJ2-3 | NA | NA | 15 | TRBV25-1 | TGTGCCAGCAACATCGTCGAGGTTAGCACAGATACGCAGTATTTT | CASNIVEVSTDTQYF
TRBJ2-7 | NA | TRBD2 | 16 | TRBV7-9 | TGTGCCAGCAGCTTACCTCCCAGACTAGCGGGACACGAGCAGTACTTC | CASSLPPRLAGHEQYF
TRBJ2-7 | NA | TRBD1 | 14 | TRBV9 | TGTGCCAGCAGCGGGACAGGGAACAGCTACGAGCAGTACTTC | CASSGTGNSYEQYF
TRBJ1-2 | few | TRBD1 | 15 | TRBV4-3 | TGCGCCAGCAGCCAAGACATTGGGACAGACTATGGCTACACCTTC | CASSQDIGTDYGYTF
TRBJ1-2 | NA | TRBD1 | 14 | TRBV9 | TGTGCCAGCAGCGTAACCGGGACAGGGGGTGGCTACACCTTC | CASSVTGTGGGYTF
TRBJ2-3 | once | NA | 17 | TRBV4-1 | TGCGCCAGCAGCCAAGTGCCCCTAGCGCAAAGCACAGATACGCAGTATTTT | CASSQVPLAQSTDTQYF
TRBJ1-6 | NA | NA | 18 | TRBV7-2 | TGTGCCAGCAGCTTAGTGGGCAGACTCAGCTCCTATAATTCACCCCTCCACTTT | CASSLVGRLSSYNSPLHF
TRBJ1-4 | NA | NA | 15 | TRBV28 | TGTGCCAGCAGTCCTCAGGACAGACTGTCCGAAAAACTGTTTTTT | CASSPQDRLSEKLFF
TRBJ2-2 | once | NA | 14 | TRBV5-1 | TGCGCCAGCAGCTTAAACAGCAACACCGGGGAGCTGTTTTTT | CASSLNSNTGELFF
TRBJ2-1 | NA | NA | 15 | TRBV10-3 | TGTGCCATCAGTGACTCTAGGATAGGATACAATGAGCAGTTCTTC | CAISDSRIGYNEQFF
TRBJ1-2 | NA | TRBD1 | 19 | TRBV9 | TGTGCCAGCAGCCCCCGCGAGTTTGGACAGGAGTACTCTAACTATGGCTACACCTTC | CASSPREFGQEYSNYGYTF
TRBJ1-2 | NA | NA | 12 | TRBV29-1 | TGCAGCGTTAGAGGGACCGGCTATGGCTACACCTTC | CSVRGTGYGYTF
TRBJ1-2 | NA | NA | 14 | TRBV2 | TGTGCCAGCACCTACGGGGGCGAAGTCTATGGCTACACCTTC | CASTYGGEVYGYTF
TRBJ1-6 | NA | NA | 14 | TRBV5-4 | TGTGCCAGCAGCTTGATCGAAGGGAGCTCACCCCTCCACTTT | CASSLIEGSSPLHF
TRBJ1-2 | NA | NA | 12 | TRBV18 | TGTGCCAGCTCACCTCGAGGTGATGGCTACACCTTC | CASSPRGDGYTF
TRBJ2-2 | NA | NA | 14 | TRBV7-3 | TGTGCCAGCAGCTTAGATCGCTCCAGCGGGGAGCTGTTTTTT | CASSLDRSSGELFF
TRBJ1-1 | medium-sized | NA | 12 | TRBV7-9 | TGTGCCAGCAGCTTACGTGGGAGGTGGGCTTTCTTT | CASSLRGRWAFF
TRBJ1-1 | NA | NA | 15 | TRBV28 | TGTGCCAGCAGTTTATTTAGCGGGGGTGGTACTGAAGCTTTCTTT | CASSLFSGGGTEAFF
TRBJ1-4 | NA | NA | 14 | TRBV19 | TGTGCCAGTAGTAGCCGACGGGAGATCGAAAAACTGTTTTTT | CASSSRREIEKLFF
TRBJ1-5 | NA | NA | 15 | TRBV7-2 | TGTGCCAGCAGCTTAGCGTCCCATAGCAATCAGCCCCAGCATTTT | CASSLASHSNQPQHF
TRBJ2-7 | NA | NA | 12 | TRBV29-1 | TGCAGCGTTGAAGATCGGGGGACCGAGCAGTACTTC | CSVEDRGTEQYF
TRBJ2-7 | NA | NA | 15 | TRBV28 | TGTGCCAGCAGTCCCCTAGCCGGAGGGTCCTACGAGCAGTACTTC | CASSPLAGGSYEQYF
TRBJ2-3 | NA | TRBD1 | 16 | TRBV7-9 | TGTGCCAGCAGCGCTCTCTGGACAGGGGCCACAGATACGCAGTATTTT | CASSALWTGATDTQYF
TRBJ2-4 | few | TRBD2 | 15 | TRBV5-5 | TGTGCCAGCAGCCAGATAGCGGGAGGAGGAAACATTCAGTACTTC | CASSQIAGGGNIQYF
TRBJ1-4 | NA | TRBD1 | 14 | TRBV6-1 | TGTGCCAGCAGCCGGGACAGGGGACGTGAAAAACTGTTTTTT | CASSRDRGREKLFF
TRBJ2-7 | NA | TRBD2 | 15 | TRBV7-8 | TGTGCCAGCAGCTTAGCGCTAGCGGGGGAGTACGAGCAGTACTTC | CASSLALAGEYEQYF
TRBJ2-5 | NA | NA | 14 | TRBV2 | TGTGCCAGCAGTGAGATCTTGGTAGGAGAGACCCAGTACTTC | CASSEILVGETQYF
TRBJ1-3 | few | NA | 16 | TRBV15 | TGTGCCACCAGCGCTCGGGGAGTAGTACCAGGAAACACCATATATTTT | CATSARGVVPGNTIYF
TRBJ2-3 | NA | TRBD2 | 14 | TRBV7-2 | TGTGCTGGGACTAGCGGGGGGGGTACAGATACGCAGTATTTT | CAGTSGGGTDTQYF
TRBJ2-5 | NA | NA | 14 | TRBV6-1 | TGTGCCAGCACCACCGGGACATCACAAGAGACCCAGTACTTC | CASTTGTSQETQYF
TRBJ2-3 | NA | NA | 19 | TRBV7-9 | TGTGCCAGCAGCTTAGCGCGCTCTGACTGGAGGGGCCCCACAGATACGCAGTATTTT | CASSLARSDWRGPTDTQYF
TRBJ2-5 | NA | TRBD1 | 15 | TRBV30 | TGTGCCTGGAGTGTAGACTCCGGGACAGCCGAGACCCAGTACTTC | CAWSVDSGTAETQYF
TRBJ2-3 | NA | NA | 14 | TRBV29-1 | TGCAGCGTTGAAGCAGGGCGCGGCACAGATACGCAGTATTTT | CSVEAGRGTDTQYF
TRBJ2-3 | NA | NA | 15 | TRBV7-2 | TGTGCCAGCAGCTTAGATCCGGGGAGCACAGATACGCAGTATTTT | CASSLDPGSTDTQYF
TRBJ2-5 | NA | NA | 11 | TRBV28 | TGTGCCAGCAGTTTGGAGGAGACCCAGTACTTC | CASSLEETQYF
TRBJ1-1 | NA | NA | 12 | TRBV2 | TGTGCCAGCAAGGGGGAGGCCACTGAAGCTTTCTTT | CASKGEATEAFF
TRBJ1-2 | NA | TRBD1 | 14 | TRBV2 | TGTGCCAGCAGTGGACAGGGCCCTGGCTATGGCTACACCTTC | CASSGQGPGYGYTF
TRBJ2-1 | NA | NA | 14 | TRBV5-1 | TGCGCCAGCAGCTCAAATGTGGGGAACAATGAGCAGTTCTTC | CASSSNVGNNEQFF
TRBJ2-7 | NA | NA | 15 | TRBV10-3 | TGTGCCATCAGTCCGGGCTCTAGGGGGTTACGAGAGCAGTACTTC | CAISPGSRGLREQYF
TRBJ2-1 | NA | NA | 14 | TRBV28 | TGTGCCAGCTGTATTGTGACTTCCTACAATGAGCAGTTCTTC | CASCIVTSYNEQFF